This T cell receptor (beta chain) was observed in a study of T cell responses to AZD1222 COVID-19 vaccine. Study-wide results and caveats: Only a handful of AZD1222 recipients were seropositive at baseline. Most donors were white British, females outnumbered males, and clonal diversity was possibly underestimated.

As for this clone: The antigen remains undetermined.

The table came from immunoSEQ multiplex PCR; TCRdb's copy has only in-frame clones and leaves some out. Of around 150,000 clones listed, 85% to 95% were seen once; the top ten hold roughly 3.5%. This CDR3 has 12 residues. Germline CDR1 MDHEN, CDR2 SYDVKM. The germline V and J ends were trimmed by 6 bases and 3 bases, with 6 bases remaining between them. The genes are TRBV28 and TRBJ1-5; D is perhaps TRBD1 (6 bases). The receptor was derived from an adult who received the AZD1222 COVID-19 vaccine. This specimen was peripheral blood, taken 28 days after the second AZD1222 dose. CDR3: CASRGANQPQHF. DNA for the CDR3: TGTGCCAGCAGGGGGGCCAATCAGCCCCAGCATTTT.